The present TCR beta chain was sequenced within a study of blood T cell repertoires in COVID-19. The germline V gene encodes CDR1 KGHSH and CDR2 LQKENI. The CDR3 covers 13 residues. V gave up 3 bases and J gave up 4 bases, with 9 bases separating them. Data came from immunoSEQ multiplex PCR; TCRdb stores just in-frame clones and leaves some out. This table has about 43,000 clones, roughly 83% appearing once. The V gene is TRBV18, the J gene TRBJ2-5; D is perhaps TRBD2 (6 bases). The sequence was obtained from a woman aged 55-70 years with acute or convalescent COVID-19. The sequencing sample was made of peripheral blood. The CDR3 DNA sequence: TGTGCCAGCTCACCTGGGACTCGAGAGACCCAGTACTTC. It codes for CASSPGTRETQYF.